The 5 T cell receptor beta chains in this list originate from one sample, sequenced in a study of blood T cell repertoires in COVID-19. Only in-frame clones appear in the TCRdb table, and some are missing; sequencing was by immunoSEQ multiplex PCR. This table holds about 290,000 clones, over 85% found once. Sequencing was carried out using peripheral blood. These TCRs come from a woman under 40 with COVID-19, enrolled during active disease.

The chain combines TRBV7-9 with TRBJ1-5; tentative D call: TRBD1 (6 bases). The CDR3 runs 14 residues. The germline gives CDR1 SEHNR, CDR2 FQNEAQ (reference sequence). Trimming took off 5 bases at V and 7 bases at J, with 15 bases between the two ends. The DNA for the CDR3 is TGTGCCAGCAGCGTACAGGGTATAGACCAGCCCCAGCATTTT. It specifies CASSVQGIDQPQHF.

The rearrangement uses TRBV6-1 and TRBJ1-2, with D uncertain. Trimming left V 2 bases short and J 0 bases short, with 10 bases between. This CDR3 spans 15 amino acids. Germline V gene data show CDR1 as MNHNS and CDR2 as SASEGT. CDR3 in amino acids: CASSEYSYPNYGYTF. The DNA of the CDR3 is TGTGCCAGCAGTGAATATAGCTACCCTAACTATGGCTACACCTTC.

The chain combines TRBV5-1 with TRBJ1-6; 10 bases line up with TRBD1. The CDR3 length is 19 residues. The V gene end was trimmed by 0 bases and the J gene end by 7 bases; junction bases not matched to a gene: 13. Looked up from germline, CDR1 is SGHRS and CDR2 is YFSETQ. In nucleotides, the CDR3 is TGCGCCAGCAGCTTGGGGCCCGGGACAGGGGTTCCGGAAAATTCACCCCTCCACTTT. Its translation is CASSLGPGTGVPENSPLHF.

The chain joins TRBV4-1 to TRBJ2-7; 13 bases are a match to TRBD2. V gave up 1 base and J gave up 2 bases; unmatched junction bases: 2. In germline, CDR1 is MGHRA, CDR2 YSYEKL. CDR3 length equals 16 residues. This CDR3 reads CASSQGTSGGAYEQYF. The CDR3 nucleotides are TGCGCCAGCAGCCAAGGTACTAGCGGGGGGGCCTACGAGCAGTACTTC.

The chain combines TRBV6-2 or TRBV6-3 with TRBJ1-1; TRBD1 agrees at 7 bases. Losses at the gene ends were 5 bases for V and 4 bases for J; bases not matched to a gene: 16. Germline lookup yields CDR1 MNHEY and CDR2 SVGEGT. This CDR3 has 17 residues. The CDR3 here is CASSLQGRRYLGTEAFF. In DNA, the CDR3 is TGTGCCAGCAGTCTACAGGGGAGACGGTATCTTGGCACTGAAGCTTTCTTT.